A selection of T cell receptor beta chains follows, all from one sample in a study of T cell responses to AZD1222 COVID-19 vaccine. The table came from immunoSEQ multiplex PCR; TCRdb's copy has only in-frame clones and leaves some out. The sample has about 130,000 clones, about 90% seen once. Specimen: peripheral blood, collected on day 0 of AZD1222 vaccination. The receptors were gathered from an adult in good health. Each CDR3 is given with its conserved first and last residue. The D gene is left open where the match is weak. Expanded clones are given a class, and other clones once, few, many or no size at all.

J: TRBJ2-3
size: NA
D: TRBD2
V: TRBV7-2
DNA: TGTGCCAGCAGCTTAGCGATTCGGGGGGGCCCGGGAGATACGCAGTATTTT
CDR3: CASSLAIRGGPGDTQYF

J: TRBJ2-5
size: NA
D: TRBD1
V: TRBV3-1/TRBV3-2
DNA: TGTGCCAGCAGCCAGGCAGACAGGGGGTTCGGGACCCAGTACTTC
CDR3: CASSQADRGFGTQYF

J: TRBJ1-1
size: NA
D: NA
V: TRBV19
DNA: TGTGCCAGTAGTGTTGAGAACACTGAAGCTTTCTTT
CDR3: CASSVENTEAFF

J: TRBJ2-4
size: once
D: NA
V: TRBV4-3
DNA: TGCGCCAGCAGCCTCTGGGTAGACAGTACCAAAAACATTCAGTACTTC
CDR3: CASSLWVDSTKNIQYF

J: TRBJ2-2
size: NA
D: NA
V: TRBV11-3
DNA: TGTGCCAGCAGCTCGAGACAGGCCTACACCGGGGAGCTGTTTTTT
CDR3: CASSSRQAYTGELFF

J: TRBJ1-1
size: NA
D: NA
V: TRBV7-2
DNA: TGTGCCAGCAGCTCCCGACAGGCTACTGAAGCTTTCTTT
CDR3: CASSSRQATEAFF

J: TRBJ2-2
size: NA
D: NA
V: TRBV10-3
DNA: TGTGCCATCAGTGAGGAACAGAACACCGGGGAGCTGTTTTTT
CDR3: CAISEEQNTGELFF

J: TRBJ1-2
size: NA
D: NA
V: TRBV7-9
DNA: TGTGCCAGCAGCTTAGAGCCACGGGACACCGTCTTC
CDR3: CASSLEPRDTVF

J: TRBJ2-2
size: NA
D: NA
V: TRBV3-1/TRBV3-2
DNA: TGTGCCAGCAACTGGAGGGGGGAAGTGGACACCGGGGAGCTGTTTTTT
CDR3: CASNWRGEVDTGELFF

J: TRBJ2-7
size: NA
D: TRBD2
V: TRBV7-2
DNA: TGTGCCAGCAGCTTAGGTGCGGGGGCCTACGAGCAGTACTTC
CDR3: CASSLGAGAYEQYF

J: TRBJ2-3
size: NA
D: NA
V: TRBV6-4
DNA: TGTGCCAGCAGGCCAGTACTACGGGGACGGAACACAGATACGCAGTATTTT
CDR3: CASRPVLRGRNTDTQYF

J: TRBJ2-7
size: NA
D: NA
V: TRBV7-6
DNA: TGTGCCAGCAGCTTAGCCGGGACACCCGTCTACGAGCAGTACTTC
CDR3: CASSLAGTPVYEQYF

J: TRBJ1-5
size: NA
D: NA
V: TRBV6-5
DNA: TGTGCCAGCAGTTACGCAGGGTTCAATCAGCCCCAGCATTTT
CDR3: CASSYAGFNQPQHF

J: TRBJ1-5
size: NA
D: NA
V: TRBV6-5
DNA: TGTGCCAGCAGCCTCCATCAGCCCCAGCATTTT
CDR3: CASSLHQPQHF

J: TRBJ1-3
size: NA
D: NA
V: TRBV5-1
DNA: TGCGCCAGCAGCGCCGAACTTAACTCTGGAAACACCATATATTTT
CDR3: CASSAELNSGNTIYF

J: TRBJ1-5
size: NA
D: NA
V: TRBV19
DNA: TGTGCCAGTACCCCAAGTGTTAGCAATCAGCCCCAGCATTTT
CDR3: CASTPSVSNQPQHF

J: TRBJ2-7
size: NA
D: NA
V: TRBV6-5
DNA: TGTGCCAGCAGTTACTCAGGGAGCCCAACCTTCCACTTC
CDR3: CASSYSGSPTFHF

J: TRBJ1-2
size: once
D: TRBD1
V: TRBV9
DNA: TGTGCCAGCAGCACCCGGGACAGGGGTGTCTATGGCTACACCTTC
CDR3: CASSTRDRGVYGYTF

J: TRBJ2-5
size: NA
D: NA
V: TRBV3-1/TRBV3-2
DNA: TGTGCCAGCAGTCACAGGGGAGGAGGGGAGACCCAGTACTTC
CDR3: CASSHRGGGETQYF

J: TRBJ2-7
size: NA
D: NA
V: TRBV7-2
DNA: TGTGCCAGCAGCGCGTGGACAGACGAGCAGTACTTC
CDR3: CASSAWTDEQYF

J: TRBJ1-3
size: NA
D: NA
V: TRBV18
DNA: TGTGCCAGCTCGCCAGACAAGAGCTCTGGAAACACCATATATTTT
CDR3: CASSPDKSSGNTIYF

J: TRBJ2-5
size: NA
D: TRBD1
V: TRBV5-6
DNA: TGTGCCAGCAGCTTGGGGACAGGGGGCCTGTGGACGATCCAAGAGACCCAGTACTTC
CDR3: CASSLGTGGLWTIQETQYF

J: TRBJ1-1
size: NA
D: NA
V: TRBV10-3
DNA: TGTGCCATCAGAACAGGGAACACTGAAGCTTTCTTT
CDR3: CAIRTGNTEAFF

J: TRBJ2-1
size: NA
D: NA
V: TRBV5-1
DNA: TGCGCCAGCAGCTTGGTGGGAGCCGGAGAGCAGTTCTTC
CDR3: CASSLVGAGEQFF

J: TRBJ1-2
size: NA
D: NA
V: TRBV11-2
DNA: TGTGCCAGCAGCTCGACTACTACCTATGGCTACACCTTC
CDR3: CASSSTTTYGYTF

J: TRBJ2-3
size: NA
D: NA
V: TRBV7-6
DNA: TGTGCCAGCAGCTTAGTTGGGGGCCTCACAGATACGCAGTATTTT
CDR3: CASSLVGGLTDTQYF

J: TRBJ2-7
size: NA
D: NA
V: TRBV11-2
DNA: TGTGCCAGCAGCTTTTCCAACGGCTACGAGCAGTACTTC
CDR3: CASSFSNGYEQYF

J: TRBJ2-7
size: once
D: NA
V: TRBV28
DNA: TGTGCCAGCAGTTCTAGGCAGGGAGACTACGAGCAGTACTTC
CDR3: CASSSRQGDYEQYF

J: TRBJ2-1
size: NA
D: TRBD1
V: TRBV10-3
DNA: TGTGCCACCACCGGGACAGGGGCCTACAATGAGCAGTTCTTC
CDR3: CATTGTGAYNEQFF

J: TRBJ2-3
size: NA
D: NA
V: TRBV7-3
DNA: TGTGCCAGCAGCCCTAATACAGATACGCAGTATTTT
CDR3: CASSPNTDTQYF

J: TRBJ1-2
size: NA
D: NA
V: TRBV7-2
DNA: TGTGCCAGCAGCTTAAACCGGGCAGGGGACGGTGGCTACACCTTC
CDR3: CASSLNRAGDGGYTF

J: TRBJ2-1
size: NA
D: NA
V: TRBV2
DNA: TGTGCCAGCAGTCGTGGCACAGGTTCCCTATTGTGGGAGCAGTTCTTC
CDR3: CASSRGTGSLLWEQFF

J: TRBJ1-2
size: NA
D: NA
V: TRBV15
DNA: TGTGCCACCAGCATCAGTAGAGGTTCACAAGGCTACACCTTC
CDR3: CATSISRGSQGYTF

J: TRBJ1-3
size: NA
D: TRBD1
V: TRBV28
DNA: TGTGCCAGCAGTTTATCGGGACAGGGTAACTCTGGAAACACCATATATTTT
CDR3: CASSLSGQGNSGNTIYF

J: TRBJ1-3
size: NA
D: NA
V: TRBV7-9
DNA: TGTGCCAGCAGCTTAGCGGGGTCTGGAAACACCATATATTTT
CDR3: CASSLAGSGNTIYF

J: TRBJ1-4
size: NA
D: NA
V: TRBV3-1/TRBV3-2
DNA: TGTGCCAGCGGCAGGGTTGGTGAAAAACTGTTTTTT
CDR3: CASGRVGEKLFF

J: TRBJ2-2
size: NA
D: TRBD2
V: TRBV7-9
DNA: TGTGCCAGCAGCTTTTCCGGGACTATAGGCGCCGGGGAGCTGTTTTTT
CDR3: CASSFSGTIGAGELFF

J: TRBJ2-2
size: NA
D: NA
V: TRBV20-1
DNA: TGCAGTGCTAGTGTGTGGGGGTACACCGGGGAGCTGTTTTTT
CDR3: CSASVWGYTGELFF

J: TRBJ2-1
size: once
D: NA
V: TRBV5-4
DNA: TGTGCCAGCAGCCGGGATTGGGGGAGCTCCTACAATGAGCAGTTCTTC
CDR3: CASSRDWGSSYNEQFF

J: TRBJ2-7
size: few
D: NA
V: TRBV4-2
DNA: TGTGCCAGCAGCCAACAGGGATCTGGCGAGCAGTACTTC
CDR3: CASSQQGSGEQYF

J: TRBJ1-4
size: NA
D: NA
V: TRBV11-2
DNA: TGTGCCAGCAGCTCTCTAACCGGGCTTCCTAATGAAAAACTGTTTTTT
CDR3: CASSSLTGLPNEKLFF

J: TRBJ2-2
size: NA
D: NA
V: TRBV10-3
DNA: TGTGCCATCAGTGGGGCAGGGACCGGGGAGCTGTTTTTT
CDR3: CAISGAGTGELFF

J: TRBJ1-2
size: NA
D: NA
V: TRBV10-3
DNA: TGTGCCATCAGTGAACGCAGGGAAGATGGCTACACCTTC
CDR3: CAISERREDGYTF

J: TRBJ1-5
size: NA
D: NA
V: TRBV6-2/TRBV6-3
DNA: TGTGCCAGCAGTTTCCCGAATCAGCCCCAGCATTTT
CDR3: CASSFPNQPQHF

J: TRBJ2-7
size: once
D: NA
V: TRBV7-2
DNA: TGTGCCAGCAGTCCGGTCGGGGGCTACGAGCAGTACTTC
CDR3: CASSPVGGYEQYF

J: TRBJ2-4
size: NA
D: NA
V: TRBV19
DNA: TGTGCCAGTAGGCCGGACCCTGAAAACATTCAGTACTTC
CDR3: CASRPDPENIQYF

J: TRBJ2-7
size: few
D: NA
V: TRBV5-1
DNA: TGCGCCAGCCGTCGGCAGGGCTACGAGCAGTACTTC
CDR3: CASRRQGYEQYF

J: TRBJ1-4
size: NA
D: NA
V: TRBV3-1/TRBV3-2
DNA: TGTGCCAGCAGCCAAGCCGTTTCCATGGGACTTAATGAAAAACTGTTTTTT
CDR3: CASSQAVSMGLNEKLFF

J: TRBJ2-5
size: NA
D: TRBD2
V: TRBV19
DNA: TGTGCCAGTAGTATAGCTCCTAGCGGGGGAGAGACCCAGTACTTC
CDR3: CASSIAPSGGETQYF

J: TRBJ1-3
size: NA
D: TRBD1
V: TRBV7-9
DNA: TGTGCCAGCAGCTCCCGGACAGGGACCTGGAAAAACACCATATATTTT
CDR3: CASSSRTGTWKNTIYF

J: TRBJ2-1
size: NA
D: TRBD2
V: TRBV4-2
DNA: TGTGCCAGCAGCCAGATCGGGACTAGCGGGGGCTACAATGAGCAGTTCTTC
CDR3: CASSQIGTSGGYNEQFF

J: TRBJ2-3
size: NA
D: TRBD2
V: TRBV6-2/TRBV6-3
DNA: TGTGCCAGCAGTTCCCTAGCGGGGGTTGTTGGGGCAGATACGCAGTATTTT
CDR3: CASSSLAGVVGADTQYF

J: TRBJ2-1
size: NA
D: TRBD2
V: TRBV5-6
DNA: TGTGCCAGCAGCTTGGAATTTGTAGTCGGGACTAGCCGTAATGAGCAGTTCTTC
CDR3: CASSLEFVVGTSRNEQFF

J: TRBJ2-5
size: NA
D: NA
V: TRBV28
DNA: TGTGCCAGCAGTTCCATCGGGCGGACGGGGGAGACCCAGTACTTC
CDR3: CASSSIGRTGETQYF

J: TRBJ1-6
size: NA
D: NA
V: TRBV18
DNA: TGTGCCAGCTCACCCCGGGACCCCTCCTATAATTCACCCCTCCACTTT
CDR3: CASSPRDPSYNSPLHF